The 13 T cell receptor beta chains below come from one sample, sequenced in a study of graft-versus-host responses after intestinal transplantation. TCRdb's copy holds only in-frame clones and misses some; the assay was immunoSEQ multiplex PCR. This table has 9,000 to 10,000 clones, about 94% appearing once. The material was PBMCs, obtained 8 days after intestinal transplant. These receptors were collected from a human patient who received an intestinal transplant, so some T cells may come from the graft donor.

V usage is TRBV6-1 and J usage is TRBJ2-5; D is unclear. This CDR3 comprises 14 residues. V was cut by 1 base and J by 5 bases, with 11 bases left in between. Germline loops: CDR1 MNHNS, CDR2 SASEGT. CDR3 sequence (DNA): TGTGCCAGCAGTGAAGAGGCAGCTCGGGAGACCCAGTACTTC. It translates to CASSEEAARETQYF.

This chain uses TRBV27 with TRBJ2-3, with D perhaps assigned TRBD1 or TRBD2 (6 bases each). V was cut by 1 base and J by 2 bases, with 10 bases left in between. The CDR3 length is 15 residues. CDR1 and CDR2 from the germline V gene are MNHEY and SMNVEV (reference sequence). CDR3 loop: CASSLYGGFTDTQYF. The CDR3 DNA reads TGTGCCAGCAGTTTATACGGGGGCTTCACAGATACGCAGTATTTT.

The rearrangement links TRBV19 to TRBJ1-5; possible D gene TRBD1, 5 bases. Trimming cost V 6 bases and J 5 bases, with 14 bases left between them. The CDR3 contains 14 residues. The germline gives CDR1 LNHDA, CDR2 SQIVND (reference sequence). Here the CDR3 reads CASRTAKIHQPQHF. CDR3 in DNA: TGTGCCAGTAGGACAGCCAAAATTCATCAGCCCCAGCATTTT.

The chain employs TRBV7-8 and TRBJ2-1; TRBD2 matches at 12 bases. The CDR3 is 15 residues long. J gave up 3 bases and V 4 bases, and 1 base lay outside the gene matches. Germline V gives CDR1 SGHVS, CDR2 FQNEAQ. CDR3: CASSWGLAGYNEQFF. Written as DNA, the CDR3 is TGTGCCAGCAGCTGGGGACTAGCGGGCTACAATGAGCAGTTCTTC.

The CDR3 sequence is CASSQVYSGRVAADTQYF. The CDR3 nucleotides read TGCGCCAGCAGCCAAGTATATAGCGGGAGGGTAGCGGCAGATACGCAGTATTTT. V is TRBV4-1 and J is TRBJ2-3; 11 bases line up with TRBD2. The CDR3 totals 18 residues. V shed 1 base and J 4 bases; nucleotides not matched to a gene: 10. Germline V gene data show CDR1 as MGHRA and CDR2 as YSYEKL.

This chain links TRBV5-1 with TRBJ1-4; the match to TRBD1 covers 7 bases. After removal of 1 base from V and 6 bases from J, the junction contained 6 bases not matched to a gene. Germline CDR1 and CDR2: SGHRS and YFSETQ. The CDR3 is 15 amino acids. The DNA of the CDR3 is TGCGCCAGCAGCTTGAAATGGGACAGCCATGAAAAACTGTTTTTT. Protein sequence: CASSLKWDSHEKLFF.

The rearrangement joins TRBV10-3 to TRBJ2-1; TRBD2 aligns across 10 bases. CDR1 ENHRY and CDR2 SYGVKD come from the germline V gene. The J segment lost 4 bases and the V segment lost 4 bases, leaving 7 bases of the junction unmatched. The CDR3 spans 16 residues. The CDR3 DNA sequence: TGTGCCATCAGTGTAAAGCGGGAGGGGAGGTACAATGAGCAGTTCTTC. It translates to CAISVKREGRYNEQFF.

The gene calls are TRBV29-1 and TRBJ1-2; no clear D. V lost 4 bases to trimming and J lost 4 bases, with 13 bases between them. There are 13 residues in the CDR3. The germline CDR1 and CDR2 sequences are SQVTM and ANQGSEA. The DNA of the CDR3 is TGCAGCGTTGTTGGGGTAGTAGGCTATGGCTACACCTTC. Translation: CSVVGVVGYGYTF.

The rearrangement links TRBV4-2 to TRBJ2-7, with D perhaps given as TRBD1 or TRBD2 (5 bases each). There are 16 residues in the CDR3. Deletions cut 0 bases from V and 5 bases from J, with 17 bases between. Germline assignment: CDR1 LGHNA and CDR2 YNFKEQ. The CDR3, as DNA: TGTGCCAGCAGCCAAGATAGGTCGCCCCGGGGCGACGAGCAGTACTTC. The encoded protein is CASSQDRSPRGDEQYF.

V gene TRBV6-5 combines with J gene TRBJ1-2; D gene unclear. Deletions cut 5 bases from V and 8 bases from J, with 18 bases between. The CDR3 spans 14 residues. Germline V lookup: CDR1 MNHEY, CDR2 SVGAGI. The CDR3 DNA sequence: TGTGCCAGCAGTCAAAGTCTTCCTCGGGGAGGCTACACCTTC. It yields the protein CASSQSLPRGGYTF.

Details on this clone: The DNA is left out, because the CDR3 cannot be placed on it with certainty; the CDR3 is given as TCRdb lists it. The chain couples TRBV2 to TRBJ2-7. The CDR3 is made up of 13 amino acids, end residues included. Per the germline V gene, CDR1 is SNHLY and CDR2 is FYNNEI. The chain's CDR3 is CASSEGFARGTDF.

V is TRBV30 and J is TRBJ1-6; the D is unclear. Per the germline V gene, CDR1 is GTSNPN and CDR2 is SVGIG (reference sequence). The CDR3 spans 14 residues. V shed 2 bases and J shed 10 bases, with 15 bases lying between them. The CDR3 loop is CAWSSPRGESPLHF. The CDR3 bases are TGTGCCTGGAGTTCCCCCCGCGGGGAATCACCCCTCCACTTT.

This sequence joins TRBV19 and TRBJ2-3; D is unresolved. The V end was cut by 7 bases, the J end by 4 bases, with 9 bases between. The CDR3 is made up of 12 amino acids. CDR1 and CDR2 (germline): LNHDA, SQIVND (reference sequence). The DNA of the CDR3 is TGTGCCAGTACAAGTCGGGCAGATACGCAGTATTTT. Translation gives CASTSRADTQYF.